Given below is one T cell receptor (beta chain) in context. The data derive from a study of blood T cell repertoires in COVID-19. About the study: Samples of COVID-19 (acute and convalescent) were obtained from the United States, Italy and Spain. In each case, the material was cDNA or gDNA derived from T cells, B-cell-depleted T cells, or PBMCs.

In the authors' methods: Scientists estimated how many nucleated cells there were by amplifying reference gene primers. Measured with immunoSEQ multiplex PCR; TCRdb has only the in-frame clones, and not every one. That table supplies the V and J calls and clone size; D and trimming were determined from the DNA. The sample contains about 180,000 clones, 82% of which appear only once. The sample consisted of peripheral blood. This TCR derives from a woman in her 70s with acute or convalescent COVID-19.

The CDR3, as DNA: TGTGCCAGCTCACCTACAGGGTCGGCCTATGGCTACACCTTC. Its protein product is CASSPTGSAYGYTF. This sequence joins TRBV18 and TRBJ1-2; TRBD1 is a possible D gene (6 bases). CDR3 length: 14 residues. Germline-derived CDR1 and CDR2 are KGHSH and LQKENI. The V and J ends lost 3 bases and 4 bases respectively, with 12 bases between them.